These 8 T cell receptor beta chains came from one sample sequenced in a study of T cell responses to AZD1222 COVID-19 vaccine. Some clones are missing from TCRdb's copy, which holds only in-frame ones; the method was immunoSEQ multiplex PCR. This table holds around 130,000 clones, 80% to 90% found once. Source: peripheral blood, taken on day 0 of AZD1222 vaccination. The source of these receptors is an adult in good health.

The CDR3 DNA is TGTGCCAGCAGTACCCGGACAGGGCTCACAGATACGCAGTATTTT. It codes for CASSTRTGLTDTQYF. This chain links TRBV27 with TRBJ2-3, with 8 positions matching TRBD1. The germline V gene has CDR1 MNHEY and CDR2 SMNVEV (reference sequence). V shed 5 bases and J 2 bases; nucleotides not matched to a gene: 6. This CDR3 is built from 15 residues.

The chain employs TRBV6-5 and TRBJ2-7; D is perhaps TRBD1 (5 bases). This CDR3 contains 13 residues. V shed 3 bases and J shed 6 bases, with 12 bases lying between them. Per germline, CDR1 MNHEY and CDR2 SVGAGI. CDR3 region: CASSYSQGSEQYF. The CDR3 nucleotides are TGTGCCAGCAGTTATAGCCAGGGTTCCGAGCAGTACTTC.

This clone was seen repeatedly, ten times or more. The chain recombines TRBV12-3 or TRBV12-4 with TRBJ1-2; no reliable D call. This CDR3 has 13 amino acids. The V end was cut by 4 bases, the J end by 4 bases, with 10 bases between. The CDR3, as DNA: TGTGCCAGCAGTTCTAGGACGGTCTATGGCTACACCTTC. Translation gives CASSSRTVYGYTF.

The chain combines TRBV30 with TRBJ1-2; D remains ambiguous. The V and J ends lost 2 bases and 4 bases respectively, with 14 bases between them. The CDR3 is 14 residues long. Germline V gene lookup returns CDR1 GTSNPN and CDR2 SVGIG (reference sequence). The DNA of the CDR3 is TGTGCCTGGAGTTTAGACAACTCCGTCTATGGCTACACCTTC. Protein: CAWSLDNSVYGYTF.

This chain links TRBV20-1 with TRBJ2-7, with D unresolved. The length of the CDR3 is 11 residues. The V end was cut by 4 bases, the J end by 8 bases, with 12 bases between. Germline V gene data show CDR1 as DFQATT and CDR2 as SNEGSKA (reference sequence). This CDR3 is CSAIGFGQQYF. CDR3 DNA sequence: TGCAGTGCTATCGGATTTGGACAGCAGTACTTC.

Remarks on this clone: The same CDR3 can be traced to other DNA sequences in this sample. The chain has TRBV5-1 and TRBJ2-7; no clear D. Looked up from germline, CDR1 is SGHRS and CDR2 is YFSETQ. Trimming stripped 0 bases from V and 4 bases from J, with 5 bases between. The CDR3 is 12 residues long. DNA of the CDR3: TGCGCCAGCAGCTTGGAGGGTTACGAGCAGTACTTC. It yields the protein CASSLEGYEQYF.

This chain links TRBV29-1 with TRBJ2-1; 7 bases match TRBD2. Unmatched junction bases numbered 7, after V lost 4 bases and J lost 4 bases. This CDR3 has 14 amino acids. Germline V gene data show CDR1 as SQVTM and CDR2 as ANQGSEA. CDR3 bases: TGCAGCGTTGGTGCGGCGGGGGTATACAATGAGCAGTTCTTC. Amino acids: CSVGAAGVYNEQFF.

The chain employs TRBV18 and TRBJ1-4, with a tentative D call TRBD1 (6 bases). CDR3 size: 16 residues. V shed 4 bases and J shed 6 bases, with 18 bases lying between them. Germline CDR1 KGHSH, CDR2 LQKENI. CDR3 protein: CASSRDRDIRYEKLFF. CDR3 nucleotide sequence: TGTGCCAGCTCACGAGACCGGGACATAAGATATGAAAAACTGTTTTTT. The whole variable domain, filled in from reference TRBV18 and TRBJ1-4, reads NAGVMQNPRHLVRRRGQEARLRCSPMKGHSHVYWYRQLPEEGLKFMVYLQKENIIDESGMPKERFSAEFPKEGPSILRIQQVVRGDSAAYFCASSRDRDIRYEKLFFGSGTQLSVL.